This TCR beta chain was retrieved from a study of T cell changes during pregnancy in multiple sclerosis. Produced via immunoSEQ multiplex PCR; TCRdb's table is partial and in-frame only. Of 85,000 to 100,000 clones listed, approximately 92% are singletons. The CDR3 runs 16 residues. After removal of 4 bases from V and 1 base from J, the junction contained 8 bases not matched to a gene. Per germline, CDR1 MNHEY and CDR2 SVGAGI. V usage is TRBV6-5 and J usage is TRBJ2-7; 9 bases agree with TRBD1. Sequenced here: peripheral blood, sampled after pregnancy. The TCR sequence derives from a female donor with multiple sclerosis, enrolled in a pregnancy study. The CDR3 sequence is CASSSYRGRGSYEQYF. In DNA, the CDR3 is TGTGCCAGCAGTTCCTACAGGGGGCGCGGGTCCTACGAGCAGTACTTC.